One sample yielded the 14 T cell receptor beta chains listed below, sequenced in a study of cytomegalovirus exposure and HLA in healthy donors. TCRdb keeps only in-frame clones here, not all; method: immunoSEQ multiplex PCR. The sample has 65,000 to 90,000 clones, 70% to 90% seen once. Sequenced sample: PBMCs. These TCRs come from a woman aged 18-29 years in good health and CMV-seropositive.

Only one count was recorded for this clone. The V call is TRBV7-9, the J call TRBJ2-3, with 10 bases lining up with TRBD2. The CDR3 consists of 17 residues. Germline CDR1 SEHNR, CDR2 FQNEAQ (reference sequence). With 5 bases clipped from V and 5 bases from J, the junction kept 13 bases outside the gene matches. DNA of the CDR3: TGTGCCAGCAGCCACACTGAATCTAGCGGGGGATTAGATACGCAGTATTTT. This sequence encodes CASSHTESSGGLDTQYF.

The rearrangement links TRBV28 to TRBJ1-1; 7 bases are a match to TRBD1. The CDR3 loop spans 13 amino acids. V lost 5 bases and J lost 3; bases outside the gene matches: 3. Germline V gene data show CDR1 as MDHEN and CDR2 as SYDVKM. The CDR3 DNA sequence: TGTGCCAGCAGTGAACAGGGGTACACTGAAGCTTTCTTT. Amino acids: CASSEQGYTEAFF.

The chain has TRBV14 and TRBJ2-2, with D perhaps matching TRBD1 (7 bases). CDR3 size: 16 residues. Trimming took 7 bases from V and 1 from J, leaving 16 bases between them. CDR1 is SGHDN, CDR2 FVKESK, per germline. The DNA of the CDR3 is TGTGCCAGCACCGCCCGGGGGACAGTGAACACCGGGGAGCTGTTTTTT. Protein: CASTARGTVNTGELFF.

The CDR3 spells CASSDLAGTYNEQFF. In nucleotides, the CDR3 is TGTGCCAGCAGTGACCTAGCGGGAACCTACAATGAGCAGTTCTTC. V gene TRBV2 combines with J gene TRBJ2-1, with TRBD2 matching over 9 bases. The CDR3 loop spans 15 amino acids. J gave up 2 bases and V 3 bases, and 2 bases lay outside the gene matches. CDR1 is SNHLY and CDR2 is FYNNEI in the germline V gene.

V usage is TRBV30 and J usage is TRBJ1-6, with 8 bases that match TRBD1. J lost 10 bases, V lost 5 bases, and 10 bases had no gene match. Per the germline V gene, CDR1 is GTSNPN and CDR2 is SVGIG (reference sequence). The CDR3 contains 14 residues. CDR3 nucleotide sequence: TGTGCCTGGGCCCGACAGGGGACCTTGTCACCCCTCCACTTT. This sequence encodes CAWARQGTLSPLHF.

Worth noting for this clone: Because the CDR3 is missing its conserved closing phenylalanine or tryptophan, this is likely a read error. The rearrangement links TRBV4-1 to TRBJ1-2; D is perhaps TRBD1 (6 bases). Trimming removed 3 bases from V and 4 bases from J, with 24 bases in between. Looked up from germline, CDR1 is MGHRA and CDR2 is YSYEKL. This CDR3 has 18 amino acids. The CDR3, as DNA: TGCGCCAGCAGCCAGACCGTGTCGGGGGGGGCATCTGCCTATGGCTACACCCTC. Translated, it gives CASSQTVSGGASAYGYTL.

CDR3 loop: CSAKTGEKLFF. The CDR3 DNA reads as TGCAGTGCTAAAACCGGTGAAAAACTGTTTTTT. This chain connects TRBV20-1 to TRBJ1-4; D ambiguous. Per germline, CDR1 DFQATT and CDR2 SNEGSKA (reference sequence). V was cut by 4 bases and J by 7 bases, with 7 bases left in between. CDR3 size: 11 residues.

About this clone itself: This specimen includes other DNA sequences encoding the same CDR3. The chain carries TRBV9 and TRBJ2-1, with D possibly being TRBD1 (5 bases). The CDR3 extends over 15 amino acids. V was pared by 0 bases and J by 2 bases, with 9 bases between. Germline V lookup: CDR1 SGDLS, CDR2 YYNGEE. The CDR3 is CASSVGQGTYNEQFF. DNA for the CDR3: TGTGCCAGCAGCGTAGGGCAGGGCACCTACAATGAGCAGTTCTTC. The entire variable domain, with the rest obtained from reference TRBV9 and TRBJ2-1, is as follows: DSGVTQTPKHLITATGQRVTLRCSPRSGDLSVYWYQQSLDQGLQFLIQYYNGEERAKGNILERFSAQQFPDLHSELNLSSLELGDSALYFCASSVGQGTYNEQFFGPGTRLTVL.

The V gene is TRBV27, the J gene TRBJ1-6, with 7 positions matching TRBD1. The CDR3 is 15 amino acids. V trimming: 3 bases; J trimming: 7 bases; junction bases outside the gene matches: 6. Germline-derived CDR1 and CDR2 are MNHEY and SMNVEV (reference sequence). CDR3 DNA sequence: TGTGCCAGCAGTTTTGGGGGACAGCTGAATTCACCCCTCCACTTT. The encoded protein is CASSFGGQLNSPLHF.

The CDR3 is CASSYTQSPLREQYF. DNA for the CDR3: TGTGCCAGCAGTTATACCCAGTCCCCATTAAGAGAGCAGTACTTC. The V gene is TRBV6-6, the J gene TRBJ2-7; D ambiguous. The V and J ends lost 3 bases and 7 bases respectively, with 19 bases between them. CDR1 is MNHNY and CDR2 is SVGAGI in the germline V gene (reference sequence). This CDR3 has 15 amino acids.

This chain connects TRBV28 to TRBJ1-5; D might be TRBD1 (6 bases). This CDR3 has 16 amino acids. Trimming cost V 0 bases and J 0 bases, with 9 bases left between them. Germline values: CDR1 MDHEN, CDR2 SYDVKM. This CDR3 is CASSLWRTVSNQPQHF. CDR3 coding DNA: TGTGCCAGCAGTTTATGGCGGACAGTTAGCAATCAGCCCCAGCATTTT.

The CDR3 nucleotides are TGTGCCAGCAGCCAGGCCGGGACAGGGTTTTTCAATGAGCAGTTCTTC. This codes for CASSQAGTGFFNEQFF. The chain employs TRBV11-2 and TRBJ2-1; 9 bases are shared with TRBD1. V was clipped by 5 bases and J by 6 bases; unmatched bases: 11. Germline CDR1 is SGHAT and CDR2 is FQNNGV. The CDR3 loop spans 16 amino acids.

The rearrangement uses TRBV14 and TRBJ1-1; tentative D call: TRBD1 (5 bases). V was cut by 4 bases and J by 3 bases, with 18 bases left in between. Germline V gene data show CDR1 as SGHDN and CDR2 as FVKESK. The CDR3 contains 16 residues. For the CDR3, the DNA is TGTGCCAGCAGCCCATGGCCCGGGGGAAGGCACACTGAAGCTTTCTTT. It specifies CASSPWPGGRHTEAFF.

V gene TRBV29-1 combines with J gene TRBJ1-1; D not resolved. V was clipped by 7 bases and J by 0 bases, with 15 bases between them. The germline V gene encodes CDR1 SQVTM and CDR2 ANQGSEA. This CDR3 region has 14 residues. In nucleotides, the CDR3 is TGCAGCGCCATAACTAGCAGCATGAACACTGAAGCTTTCTTT. It is translated as CSAITSSMNTEAFF.